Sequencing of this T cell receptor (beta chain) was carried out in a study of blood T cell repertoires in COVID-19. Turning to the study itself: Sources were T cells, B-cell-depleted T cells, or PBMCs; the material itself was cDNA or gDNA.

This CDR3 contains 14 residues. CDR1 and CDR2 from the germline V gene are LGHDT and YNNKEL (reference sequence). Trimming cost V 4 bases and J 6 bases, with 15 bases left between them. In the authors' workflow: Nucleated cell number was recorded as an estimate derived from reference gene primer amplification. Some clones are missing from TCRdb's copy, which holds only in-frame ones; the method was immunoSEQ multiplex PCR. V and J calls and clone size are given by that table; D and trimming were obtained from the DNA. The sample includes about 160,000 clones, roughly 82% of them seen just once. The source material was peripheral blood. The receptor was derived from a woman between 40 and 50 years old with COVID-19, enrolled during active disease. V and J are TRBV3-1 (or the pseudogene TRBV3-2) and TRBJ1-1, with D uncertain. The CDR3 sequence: CASSREISGAEAFF. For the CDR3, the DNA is TGTGCCAGCAGCCGCGAAATTTCAGGCGCTGAAGCTTTCTTT.